One sample yielded the 5 T cell receptor beta chains listed below, sequenced in a study of blood T cell repertoires in COVID-19. Clones were sequenced by immunoSEQ multiplex PCR, and TCRdb holds only the in-frame ones, with some missing. Among 300,000 to 450,000 clones listed, around 87% were seen once. Material: peripheral blood. The receptors derive from a woman aged 55-69 years with COVID-19, enrolled during active disease.

The rearrangement joins TRBV28 to TRBJ2-1, with 9 bases fitting TRBD2. The CDR3 runs 14 residues. Germline trimming cut 5 bases from V and 7 bases from J; bases unmatched to any gene: 6. The germline V gene has CDR1 MDHEN and CDR2 SYDVKM. CDR3 sequence: CASSRGGGVNEQFF. As DNA, the CDR3 is TGTGCCAGCAGTCGCGGCGGGGGGGTGAATGAGCAGTTCTTC.

V and J are TRBV30 and TRBJ1-2, with D perhaps TRBD1 (6 bases). The ends were cut back, 0 bases at V and 4 bases at J, with 24 bases in the middle. The CDR3 spans 18 residues. Per germline, CDR1 GTSNPN and CDR2 SVGIG (reference sequence). CDR3 DNA: TGTGCCTGGAGTGTACATCGGGGGGGCCCATTCACCCTCTATGGCTACACCTTC. Translation gives CAWSVHRGGPFTLYGYTF.

V usage is TRBV24-1 and J usage is TRBJ1-2; D remains unclear. CDR1 and CDR2 from the germline V gene are KGHDR and SFDVKD. Deletions cut 5 bases from V and 0 bases from J, with 6 bases between. This CDR3 is 13 amino acids long. In DNA form, the CDR3 reads TGTGCCACCAGTGCTTCGGCTAACTATGGCTACACCTTC. Residues: CATSASANYGYTF.

The gene calls are TRBV5-8 and TRBJ2-7, with D hard to call. The CDR3 consists of 13 residues. V shed 1 base and J shed 5 bases, with 10 bases lying between them. Germline V gives CDR1 SGHTS, CDR2 YDEGEE. The CDR3: CASSLLRVHEQYF. Here the CDR3 DNA reads TGTGCCAGCAGCTTGTTACGGGTTCACGAGCAGTACTTC.

The chain links TRBV21-1 to TRBJ2-5; whether TRBD1, the table's D call, matches the DNA was not checked. TRBV21-1 is recorded as a pseudogene. The CDR3 loop spans 15 amino acids. The CDR3 DNA reads TGTGCCACCATTGAGGACAGATTATTTCAAGAGACCCAGTACTTC. This codes for CATIEDRLFQETQYF.